This TCR beta chain was retrieved from a study of OX40 agonist ivuxolimab in advanced cancers. Across the whole study: It was permissible to have had prior anti-PD-1, anti-PD-L1 or anti-CTLA-4 therapy, and less than 45% had some. Three patients had partial responses: one hepatocellular carcinoma, two cutaneous melanoma.

Losses at the gene ends were 0 bases for V and 10 bases for J; bases not matched to a gene: 21. The CDR3 is 19 amino acids. The germline V gene encodes CDR1 SGHAT and CDR2 FQNNGV. The assay was immunoSEQ multiplex PCR, and TCRdb's table has in-frame clones only and misses some. The sample lists fewer than 65,000 clones, 88% occurring once. The chain joins TRBV11-2 to TRBJ2-3; 8 positions match TRBD2. Sequenced material: CD4+ or CD8+ T cells sorted from blood, taken in a trial of the OX40 agonist ivuxolimab. This receptor was taken from an adult with an advanced solid tumor such as melanoma, head and neck, liver or kidney cancer. The CDR3 reads CASSLDGRLAPNRRTAQYF. Here the CDR3 DNA reads TGTGCCAGCAGCTTAGACGGGAGACTAGCGCCAAATAGGAGGACGGCGCAGTATTTT.